The 26 T cell receptor beta chains given below trace back to one sample, sequenced in a study of T cell changes during pregnancy in multiple sclerosis. Generated by immunoSEQ multiplex PCR, the TCRdb table keeps only in-frame clones and is missing some. Of 90,000 to 120,000 clones listed, around 93% were seen once; the top ten hold roughly 0.82%. This sample comprised peripheral blood, obtained in the third trimester of pregnancy. The receptors here all came from a female donor in good health, enrolled as a control in a pregnancy study.

Concerning this clone itself: At one of its ends the junction is not consistent with the germline gene, which may arise from a read error. J is TRBJ2-7 and V is TRBV7-8; the match to TRBD1 covers 7 bases. The CDR3 consists of 13 residues. The germline CDR1 and CDR2 sequences are SGHVS and FQNEAQ. CDR3 residues: CASSLGRERGQRF. The CDR3, as DNA: TGTGCCAGCAGCTTAGGCCGTGAGAGGGGGCAGAGGTTC.

V usage is TRBV19 and J usage is TRBJ2-7; TRBD1 aligns across 11 bases. Per germline, CDR1 LNHDA and CDR2 SQIVND (reference sequence). J gave up 0 bases and V 6 bases, and 4 bases lay outside the gene matches. The CDR3 length is 15 residues. The CDR3 nucleotides read TGTGCCAGTAGCACCGGGACAGGGGGCTCCTACGAGCAGTACTTC. It translates to CASSTGTGGSYEQYF.

The chain is built from TRBV7-2 and TRBJ1-4, with TRBD1 as a possible D gene (6 bases). Looked up from germline, CDR1 is SGHTA and CDR2 is FQGNSA. CDR3 length equals 15 residues. Trimming removed 2 bases at V and 0 bases at J, with 7 bases between. CDR3 nucleotide sequence: TGTGCCAGCAGCTTAAGGGGGACAACTAATGAAAAACTGTTTTTT. Protein product: CASSLRGTTNEKLFF.

V gene TRBV11-2 combines with J gene TRBJ2-6; D remains ambiguous. In germline, CDR1 is SGHAT, CDR2 FQNNGV. This CDR3 has 15 residues. V lost 2 bases to trimming and J lost 2 bases, with 7 bases between them. In nucleotides, the CDR3 is TGTGCCAGCAGCTTACGAGAAACTGGGGCCAACGTCCTGACTTTC. As protein: CASSLRETGANVLTF.

This sequence joins TRBV19 and TRBJ2-7, with D uncertain. Per germline, CDR1 LNHDA and CDR2 SQIVND (reference sequence). This CDR3 spans 16 amino acids. V was clipped by 8 bases and J by 2 bases, with 22 bases between them. This CDR3 reads CASSPSSQRVAYEQYF. The CDR3 nucleotides read TGTGCCAGTTCCCCTTCGTCCCAGCGCGTTGCCTACGAGCAGTACTTC.

The chain uses TRBV11-2 and TRBJ2-3; 9 bases fit TRBD2. The junction had 6 bases not matched to a gene; V was cut back by 3 bases and J by 2 bases. Germline CDR1 SGHAT, CDR2 FQNNGV. This CDR3 comprises 16 residues. The CDR3 DNA is TGTGCCAGCAGCTTCCCTAGCGGGGAGTACACAGATACGCAGTATTTT. It encodes CASSFPSGEYTDTQYF.

The J gene is TRBJ2-2, the V gene TRBV29-1, with 8 bases aligning to TRBD2. V dropped 7 bases and J dropped 1; count of bases not matched to a gene: 11. Germline CDR1 and CDR2: SQVTM and ANQGSEA. CDR3 length: 16 amino acids. CDR3 in amino acids: CSATSGLAGNTGELFF. CDR3 DNA sequence: TGCAGCGCCACGTCAGGGCTAGCGGGGAACACCGGGGAGCTGTTTTTT.

This clone was seen a single time. The rearrangement joins TRBV19 to TRBJ1-6; D is unresolved. The V end was cut by 4 bases, the J end by 0 bases, with 10 bases between. Germline V gene lookup returns CDR1 LNHDA and CDR2 SQIVND (reference sequence). The CDR3 length is 16 residues. CDR3 coding DNA: TGTGCCAGTAGTACTTCCCATAGCTCCTATAATTCACCCCTCCACTTT. Protein: CASSTSHSSYNSPLHF.

This clone was seen a single time. V and J are TRBV6-5 and TRBJ2-3; D not certain. CDR1 and CDR2 (germline): MNHEY, SVGAGI. V lost 4 bases and J lost 3, with 17 bases in between. CDR3 length: 16 residues. CDR3 nucleotide sequence: TGTGCCAGCAGTTTTTTCCCCAGTAAGTCAACAGATACGCAGTATTTT. Translating it yields CASSFFPSKSTDTQYF.

The chain has TRBV9 and TRBJ2-1; weak D call: TRBD1 (5 bases). V lost 3 bases, J lost 8 bases, and 12 bases lay in between. There are 13 residues in the CDR3. CDR1 is SGDLS, CDR2 YYNGEE, per germline. In DNA, the CDR3 is TGTGCCAGCAGCGGCCAGGGAAACGATGAGCAGTTCTTC. Its protein product is CASSGQGNDEQFF. Filled out from reference TRBV9 and TRBJ2-1, the complete variable domain reads DSGVTQTPKHLITATGQRVTLRCSPRSGDLSVYWYQQSLDQGLQFLIQYYNGEERAKGNILERFSAQQFPDLHSELNLSSLELGDSALYFCASSGQGNDEQFFGPGTRLTVL.

The chain carries TRBV4-3 and TRBJ1-2; 7 nucleotides agree with TRBD1. Germline CDR1 reads LGHNA; CDR2 reads YSLEER. The CDR3 spans 14 residues. The ends lost 1 base at V and 4 bases at J; junction bases unmatched: 3. DNA of the CDR3: TGCGCCAGCAGCCAAGGTGACAGGGCCTATGGCTACACCTTC. The encoded protein is CASSQGDRAYGYTF.

The CDR3 loop reads CASSFASQETQYF. DNA of the CDR3: TGTGCCAGCAGCTTTGCGAGTCAAGAGACCCAGTACTTC. The V and J genes are TRBV11-3 and TRBJ2-5, with D hard to call. CDR1 and CDR2 from the germline V gene are SGHNT and YENEEA. V dropped 3 bases and J dropped 2 bases, with 7 bases sitting between them. This CDR3 has 13 amino acids.

The chain links TRBV21-1 to TRBJ2-7; the table's D call TRBD1 went unverified against the DNA. TRBV21-1 is noted as a pseudogene. The CDR3 length is 16 residues. For the CDR3, the DNA is TGTGCCAGCAGCAAAGAGGTCAGCGACAGACAATACGAGCAGTACTTC. This encodes CASSKEVSDRQYEQYF.

V is TRBV18 and J is TRBJ1-1, with 9 bases that match TRBD1. Germline-derived CDR1 and CDR2 are KGHSH and LQKENI. The V and J ends lost 6 bases and 3 bases, in that order; junction bases with no gene match: 11. The CDR3 is 16 residues long. CDR3 sequence: CASSLGTGIWDTEAFF. In nucleotides, the CDR3 is TGTGCCAGCTCTCTAGGGACAGGGATATGGGACACTGAAGCTTTCTTT.

The chain has TRBV27 and TRBJ2-5; TRBD2 aligns across 7 bases. V was clipped by 3 bases and J by 1 base; unmatched bases: 5. The CDR3 contains 15 residues. Per germline, CDR1 MNHEY and CDR2 SMNVEV (reference sequence). The CDR3 sequence is CASSFGGDRQETQYF. DNA of the CDR3: TGTGCCAGCAGTTTTGGGGGGGACCGCCAAGAGACCCAGTACTTC.

The chain links TRBV6-4 to TRBJ1-6; 7 bases agree with TRBD1. The CDR3 totals 14 residues. CDR1 and CDR2 (germline): MRHNA, SNTAGT. Trimming cost V 3 bases and J 7 bases; bases outside gene matches: 3. CDR3 coding DNA: TGTGCCAGCAGTGAGGCCAGGGGGAATTCACCCCTCCACTTT. It yields the protein CASSEARGNSPLHF.

This chain joins TRBV15 and TRBJ2-7, with TRBD1 identical over 7 bases. The CDR3 consists of 12 residues. The V and J ends lost 8 bases and 2 bases, in that order; junction bases with no gene match: 3. Germline V gene data show CDR1 as LNHNV and CDR2 as YYDKDF (reference sequence). For the CDR3, the DNA is TGTGCCACCCGACAGGGTACCTACGAGCAGTACTTC. Protein: CATRQGTYEQYF.

The chain links TRBV5-4 to TRBJ2-7; TRBD1 agrees at 11 bases. The CDR3 contains 15 residues. Germline V CDR1 and CDR2: SGHNT, YYREEE (reference sequence). V trimming: 5 bases; J trimming: 2 bases; junction bases outside the gene matches: 6. The CDR3 DNA follows: TGTGCCAGCAGTGGGACGGGACAGGGGGCCTACGAGCAGTACTTC. This gives the protein CASSGTGQGAYEQYF. Full variable domain (missing parts from reference TRBV5-4 and TRBJ2-7): ETGVTQSPTHLIKTRGQQVTLRCSSQSGHNTVSWYQQALGQGPQFIFQYYREEENGRGNFPPRFSGLQFPNYSSELNVNALELDDSALYLCASSGTGQGAYEQYFGPGTRLTVT.

This sequence joins TRBV7-6 and TRBJ1-2, with D unresolved. The V end lost 4 bases, the J end lost 4 bases, and 13 bases lay between the germline ends. Germline V CDR1 and CDR2: SGHVS, FNYEAQ. The CDR3 extends over 14 amino acids. The CDR3, as DNA: TGTGCCAGCAGCTCCACGGGAAATTTCTATGGCTACACCTTC. This gives the protein CASSSTGNFYGYTF.

This clone came up a few times. This chain links TRBV9 with TRBJ1-2; 9 bases fit TRBD1. The CDR3 totals 13 residues. Germline V lookup: CDR1 SGDLS, CDR2 YYNGEE. Trimming removed 7 bases from V and 8 bases from J; junction bases left unmatched: 9. The CDR3 loop reads CASGGGTGFGYTF. As DNA, the CDR3 is TGTGCCAGCGGAGGGGGGACAGGGTTCGGCTACACCTTC.

This clone was found once. The V gene is TRBV4-1, the J gene TRBJ1-5; weak D call: TRBD1 (6 bases). Germline V lookup: CDR1 MGHRA, CDR2 YSYEKL. The ends were cut back, 7 bases at V and 1 base at J, with 14 bases in the middle. This CDR3 spans 15 amino acids. CDR3 loop: CASTLIQGSNQPQHF. The CDR3 region has the DNA TGCGCCAGCACCCTTATCCAGGGGAGCAATCAGCCCCAGCATTTT.

This clone has a single count. The CDR3 DNA sequence: TGCAGTGTTTACGGGGACAGGGGCTACACCTTC. Its translation: CSVYGDRGYTF. The chain employs TRBV20-1 and TRBJ1-2; the match to TRBD1 covers 8 bases. Germline CDR1 and CDR2: DFQATT and SNEGSKA (reference sequence). The CDR3 loop spans 11 amino acids. V shed 7 bases and J 8 bases; nucleotides not matched to a gene: 6.

CDR3 nucleotide sequence: TGCGCCAGCAGCTCCGGGACATTGCACCCTGAAGCTTTCTTT. Translated, it gives CASSSGTLHPEAFF. The chain is built from TRBV5-1 and TRBJ1-1, with a tentative D call TRBD1 (6 bases). With 3 bases removed from V and 6 bases from J, the gap between germline ends came to 15 bases. CDR3 length: 14 amino acids. Germline V CDR1 and CDR2: SGHRS, YFSETQ.

The chain has TRBV7-9 and TRBJ2-7; D ambiguous. CDR3 length equals 11 residues. The V gene lost 5 bases and the J gene lost 2 bases, with 4 bases spanning the gap. Germline V CDR1 and CDR2: SEHNR, FQNEAQ (reference sequence). CDR3 DNA sequence: TGTGCCAGCAGCCCCGCCTACGAGCAGTACTTC. Protein: CASSPAYEQYF.

The chain employs TRBV11-3 and TRBJ1-2; TRBD1 matches 9 bases. Germline trimming cut 5 bases from V and 7 bases from J; bases unmatched to any gene: 11. Per the germline V gene, CDR1 is SGHNT and CDR2 is YENEEA. CDR3 length: 15 amino acids. The CDR3 loop is CASSGRTGAGSGYTF. DNA of the CDR3: TGTGCCAGCAGCGGGAGGACAGGGGCTGGCAGTGGCTACACCTTC.

The chain couples TRBV7-3 to TRBJ2-3, with D possibly TRBD2 on 6 matching bases. Trimming cost V 4 bases and J 0 bases, with 8 bases left between them. Germline assignment: CDR1 SGHTA and CDR2 FQGTGA. This CDR3 spans 14 amino acids. The DNA of the CDR3 is TGTGCCAGCAGCTCGGGGGTTAGCACAGATACGCAGTATTTT. Encoded protein: CASSSGVSTDTQYF.